This T cell receptor beta chain was found in a study of blood T cell repertoires in COVID-19. Assignments of participants to cohorts depended upon their own reported clinical history. Trimming removed 2 bases from V and 5 bases from J; junction bases left unmatched: 10. This CDR3 has 16 residues. Germline CDR1 and CDR2: SGHDT and YYEEEE. Original analysis: Estimation of nucleated cell counts was performed using reference gene primer amplification. This table comes from immunoSEQ multiplex PCR, and its TCRdb copy is limited to in-frame clones, with some not included. D and trimming were read from the DNA, whereas the V and J calls and clone size are those reported in that table. The top ten hold approximately 1.2% of the sample, which has fewer than 300,000 clones, 90% seen once.

The clonotype was recovered from a woman aged 25-40 years who had recovered from COVID-19. Sequencing used PBMCs or T cells enriched from blood (not recorded which). The V gene is TRBV5-6, the J gene TRBJ2-1; TRBD1 matches at 7 bases. The CDR3 DNA follows: TGTGCCAGCAGCTTAAGACAGGGTCAGGGGCACAATGAGCAGTTCTTC. Residues: CASSLRQGQGHNEQFF.